The table lists the clone carrying this T cell receptor (beta chain) with many counts. The sample originates from a study of blood T cells in healthy people across ages. Through a sample-barcoded 5' primer and a J-beta primer mix, a second PCR was run for roughly 6 to 12 cycles. Every individual sample yielded 2.5 million or more paired-end reads (each containing CDR3). From the 5' RACE reads, TCRdb called clonotypes with MiXCR, one entry per CDR3 protein. The table shows more than 1,000,000 distinct CDR3 sequences, with around 25% occurring only once. The germline V and J ends were trimmed by 3 bases and 5 bases, with 6 bases remaining between them. The CDR3 totals 12 residues. With each sample, at least 5 micrograms of total RNA were extracted. Separately, the same data were catalogued under a study of T cells of mothers and their children. Per that paper: From each mother came over 9.5 million TCR beta CDR3 reads, and from each child came some 3.2 million. Overlap in related mother-child pairs always slightly exceeded unrelated pairs, never significantly.

The V call is TRBV12-3 or TRBV12-4, the J call TRBJ2-3; no reliable D call. The origin of this receptor is a girl aged 2-10 years in good health. The sequencing input was blood. CDR3 sequence (DNA): TGTGCCAGCAGTTTTCCGGGAGATACGCAGTATTTT. This codes for CASSFPGDTQYF.